This T cell receptor beta chain was captured in a study of blood T cell repertoires in COVID-19. Study context: PBMCs, B-cell-depleted T cells, or T cells provided the cDNA or gDNA that made up the material.

Clones were sequenced by immunoSEQ multiplex PCR, and TCRdb holds only the in-frame ones, with some missing. The data show about 130,000 clones, roughly 80% seen once. Unmatched junction bases numbered 2, after V lost 5 bases and J lost 4 bases. The CDR3 runs 14 residues. Germline CDR1 and CDR2: SGHDT and YYEEEE. Specimen: peripheral blood. The source of this sequence is a man aged 60 to 75 with acute or convalescent COVID-19. The V call is TRBV5-6, the J call TRBJ2-2; 10 bases line up with TRBD1. The CDR3 sequence is CASRRTGGTGELFF. The CDR3 DNA is TGTGCCAGCAGGAGGACAGGGGGCACCGGGGAGCTGTTTTTT.